The 32 T cell receptor beta chains below come from one sample, sequenced in a study of T cell changes during pregnancy in multiple sclerosis. Sequenced by immunoSEQ multiplex PCR; TCRdb stores in-frame clones only, minus some. The sample has tens of thousands of clones; around 90% are singletons. The specimen comprised peripheral blood, sampled in the third trimester of pregnancy. The receptors come from a female donor in good health, enrolled as a control in a pregnancy study.

This clone was seen only a few times. The genes are TRBV7-2 and TRBJ1-5, with D possibly matching TRBD1 (5 bases). Trimming took off 5 bases at V and 0 bases at J, with 14 bases between the two ends. This CDR3 is built from 16 residues. Germline V CDR1 and CDR2: SGHTA, FQGNSA. CDR3: CASSPGQGNSNQPQHF. CDR3 DNA: TGTGCCAGCAGCCCCGGGCAGGGTAATAGCAATCAGCCCCAGCATTTT. Filled out from reference TRBV7-2 and TRBJ1-5, the complete variable domain reads GAGVSQSPSNKVTEKGKDVELRCDPISGHTALYWYRQSLGQGLEFLIYFQGNSAPDKSGLPSDRFSAERTGGSVSTLTIQRTQQEDSAVYLCASSPGQGNSNQPQHFGDGTRLSIL.

V usage is TRBV6-1 and J usage is TRBJ1-3; the D is unclear. Germline V lookup: CDR1 MNHNS, CDR2 SASEGT. The germline V and J ends were trimmed by 2 bases and 0 bases, with 11 bases remaining between them. The CDR3 covers 16 residues. CDR3 DNA sequence: TGTGCCAGCAGTGAACGCCCACACAGCTCTGGAAACACCATATATTTT. Translating gives CASSERPHSSGNTIYF.

V is TRBV11-3 and J is TRBJ1-1; D possibly corresponds to TRBD1 (6 bases). Trimming stripped 4 bases from V and 11 bases from J, with 14 bases between. The length of the CDR3 is 12 residues. Germline V lookup: CDR1 SGHNT, CDR2 YENEEA. The CDR3 here is CASSSRGTGAFF. The CDR3 DNA sequence: TGTGCCAGCAGCTCCAGGGGCACAGGGGCTTTCTTT. Based on the CDR3 plus reference TRBV11-3 and TRBJ1-1, the full variable domain is EAGVVQSPRYKIIEKKQPVAFWCNPISGHNTLYWYLQNLGQGPELLIRYENEEAVDDSQLPKDRFSAERLKGVDSTLKIQPAELGDSAVYLCASSSRGTGAFFGQGTRLTVV.

The J gene is TRBJ2-1, the V gene TRBV5-1; weak D call: TRBD2 (5 bases). This CDR3 has 16 amino acids. Trimming left V 0 bases short and J 8 bases short, with 18 bases between. In germline, CDR1 is SGHRS, CDR2 YFSETQ. This CDR3 reads CASSLVERRVFDEQFF. As DNA, the CDR3 is TGCGCCAGCAGCTTGGTGGAGCGGCGGGTTTTTGATGAGCAGTTCTTC.

This clone was recorded once. Written as DNA, the CDR3 is TGTGCCAGCAGCCAAGCGGTGGGACTCTCCTACAATGAGCAGTTCTTC. This gives the protein CASSQAVGLSYNEQFF. The genes are TRBV4-2 and TRBJ2-1; D perhaps matches TRBD2 (6 bases). Germline loops: CDR1 LGHNA, CDR2 YNFKEQ. V lost 1 base to trimming and J lost 0 bases, with 10 bases between them. This CDR3 is built from 16 residues.

This chain uses TRBV19 with TRBJ2-2, with 9 bases matching TRBD1. Germline values: CDR1 LNHDA, CDR2 SQIVND (reference sequence). This CDR3 contains 16 residues. V shed 5 bases and J 0 bases; nucleotides not matched to a gene: 4. This chain's CDR3 is CASSFGQGSNTGELFF. The CDR3 bases are TGTGCCAGTAGTTTCGGACAGGGGTCGAACACCGGGGAGCTGTTTTTT.

The chain's CDR3 is CSVEERLPPGLAYEQYF. The CDR3 coding sequence is TGCAGCGTTGAAGAACGCCTTCCTCCGGGACTAGCTTACGAGCAGTACTTC. The chain employs TRBV29-1 and TRBJ2-7, with TRBD2 identical over 9 bases. This CDR3 is 17 amino acids long. Germline V gene data show CDR1 as SQVTM and CDR2 as ANQGSEA. The V segment lost 0 bases and the J segment 4 bases; nucleotides outside the gene matches: 13.

Comments on this clone: The junction shows a germline mismatch at one end, possibly a read error. The chain couples TRBV10-3 to TRBJ1-1, with a tentative D call TRBD1 (6 bases). There are 14 residues in the CDR3. Germline CDR1 reads ENHRY; CDR2 reads SYGVKD. CDR3: CAITGGALNNEAFF. CDR3 nucleotide sequence: TGTGCCATCACGGGGGGGGCGTTGAACAATGAAGCTTTCTTT.

The V and J genes are TRBV7-3 and TRBJ2-7; no reliable D call. The V and J ends lost 5 bases and 0 bases respectively, with 17 bases between them. The V gene's germline CDR1 is SGHTA and CDR2 FQGTGA. The CDR3 has 16 residues. CDR3 protein: CASSPKGWSSSYEQYF. The CDR3 DNA sequence: TGTGCCAGCAGCCCAAAAGGATGGAGTAGCTCCTACGAGCAGTACTTC.

The chain recombines TRBV12-5 with TRBJ2-2; possibly TRBD1 for D (5 bases). The V gene lost 8 bases and the J gene lost 5 bases, with 9 bases spanning the gap. The germline V gene has CDR1 LGHNT and CDR2 FRNRAP. There are 12 residues in the CDR3. The CDR3 protein is CASKGWTGELFF. The CDR3 DNA is TGTGCTAGTAAGGGGTGGACCGGGGAGCTGTTTTTT. Full variable domain (rest looked up from reference TRBV12-5 and TRBJ2-2): DARVTQTPRHKVTEMGQEVTMRCQPILGHNTVFWYRQTMMQGLELLAYFRNRAPLDDSGMPKDRFSAEMPDATLATLKIQPSEPRDSAVYFCASKGWTGELFFGEGSRLTVL.

The chain carries TRBV25-1 and TRBJ2-3, with D possibly matching TRBD2 (5 bases). V was cut by 1 base and J by 5 bases, with 7 bases left in between. Germline CDR1 is MGHDK and CDR2 is SYGVNS. The CDR3 runs 13 residues. CDR3 residues: CASSESGEDTQYF. The CDR3 nucleotides read TGTGCCAGCAGTGAATCCGGGGAAGATACGCAGTATTTT.

The genes are TRBV5-4 and TRBJ2-2; tentatively, D is TRBD2 (6 bases). Germline CDR1 SGHNT, CDR2 YYREEE (reference sequence). V was pared by 5 bases and J by 2 bases, with 16 bases between. The CDR3 is made up of 16 amino acids. The CDR3 DNA is TGTGCCAGCAGTGGTCCGGGACTGGGAAACACCGGGGAGCTGTTTTTT. The encoded protein is CASSGPGLGNTGELFF.

The chain joins TRBV5-4 to TRBJ2-1; D may be TRBD2 (5 bases). The CDR3 has 14 amino acids. Trimming left V 4 bases short and J 8 bases short, with 16 bases between. Germline V gene lookup returns CDR1 SGHNT and CDR2 YYREEE (reference sequence). The CDR3 loop is CASSPLDGIHEQFF. The CDR3 coding sequence is TGTGCCAGCAGCCCCCTCGACGGGATCCATGAGCAGTTCTTC.

The CDR3 loop reads CASSKPTTNTYEQYF. Here the CDR3 DNA reads TGTGCCAGCAGTAAACCGACGACTAATACCTACGAGCAGTACTTC. The rearrangement links TRBV7-9 to TRBJ2-7; a possible D gene is TRBD2 (5 bases). Germline values: CDR1 SEHNR, CDR2 FQNEAQ (reference sequence). Trimming pared 6 bases from V and 2 bases from J, leaving 17 bases between. The CDR3 length is 15 residues.

V and J are TRBV5-1 and TRBJ2-7; possible D gene TRBD2, 6 bases. The CDR3 is 15 residues long. V lost 0 bases and J 3 bases, leaving 13 bases between the germline ends. Germline V gives CDR1 SGHRS, CDR2 YFSETQ. CDR3 residues: CASSLDRGIDYEQYF. The CDR3 DNA is TGCGCCAGCAGCTTGGATCGCGGGATAGACTACGAGCAGTACTTC. The entire variable domain, with the rest obtained from reference TRBV5-1 and TRBJ2-7, is as follows: KAGVTQTPRYLIKTRGQQVTLSCSPISGHRSVSWYQQTPGQGLQFLFEYFSETQRNKGNFPGRFSGRQFSNSRSEMNVSTLELGDSALYLCASSLDRGIDYEQYFGPGTRLTVT.

The chain employs TRBV13 and TRBJ2-1; no definite D call. Germline V lookup: CDR1 PRHDT, CDR2 FYEKMQ (reference sequence). The CDR3 totals 15 residues. V shed 0 bases and J shed 5 bases, with 11 bases lying between them. CDR3 DNA: TGTGCCAGCAGCTTAGGCCGCAGGATTCACAATGAGCAGTTCTTC. It is translated as CASSLGRRIHNEQFF.

The V gene is TRBV2, the J gene TRBJ1-2, with TRBD1 as a possible D gene (6 bases). The CDR3 sequence is 13 residues long. Germline CDR1 reads SNHLY; CDR2 reads FYNNEI. Trimming shortened V by 7 bases and J by 10 bases, and 19 bases separated the two germline ends. The CDR3 DNA reads as TGTGCCAGCACCAGGGGAGTGGGGTTAAACTACACCTTC. Translating it yields CASTRGVGLNYTF.

V usage is TRBV4-3 and J usage is TRBJ2-5; D gene ambiguous. Germline CDR1 reads LGHNA; CDR2 reads YSLEER. This CDR3 has 15 residues. V lost 0 bases and J lost 4, with 12 bases in between. This chain's CDR3 is CASSQDRGMGETQYF. The CDR3 DNA reads as TGCGCCAGCAGCCAAGATCGCGGAATGGGAGAGACCCAGTACTTC.

The chain uses TRBV10-1 and TRBJ2-7, with TRBD2 identical over 8 bases. CDR3 length equals 14 residues. Per germline, CDR1 WNHNN and CDR2 SYGVQD (reference sequence). J lost 3 bases, V lost 2 bases, and 3 bases had no gene match. The CDR3 DNA is TGCGCCAGCAGTGAGAGCGGGAGTCTCTACGAGCAGTACTTC. This translates into CASSESGSLYEQYF.

The chain uses TRBV4-1 and TRBJ2-1; 8 bases align to TRBD1. The CDR3 is 15 amino acids. CDR1 and CDR2 (germline): MGHRA, YSYEKL. The V segment lost 4 bases and the J segment 4 bases; nucleotides outside the gene matches: 6. CDR3: CASSPGTGYYNEQFF. CDR3 nucleotide sequence: TGCGCCAGCAGCCCTGGGACAGGATATTACAATGAGCAGTTCTTC.

The chain combines TRBV27 with TRBJ2-7; 12 bases fit TRBD2. V lost 6 bases, J lost 2 bases, and 11 bases stayed unmatched. CDR3 length: 17 amino acids. Germline-derived CDR1 and CDR2 are MNHEY and SMNVEV (reference sequence). The CDR3 loop is CASRSRVGLAGTYEQYF. CDR3 nucleotide sequence: TGTGCCAGCAGGAGTAGGGTAGGACTAGCGGGAACCTACGAGCAGTACTTC.

There are a few counts of this clone. The J gene is TRBJ1-5, the V gene TRBV2, with TRBD1 as a possible D gene (5 bases). Germline-derived CDR1 and CDR2 are SNHLY and FYNNEI. The CDR3 runs 15 residues. With 2 bases removed from V and 6 bases from J, the gap between germline ends came to 14 bases. The DNA of the CDR3 is TGTGCCAGCAGTGAATCCAGGGTCGGTAGTCAGCCCCAGCATTTT. Its protein is CASSESRVGSQPQHF.

The rearrangement links TRBV30 to TRBJ1-5; possible D gene TRBD1, 5 bases. Per germline, CDR1 GTSNPN and CDR2 SVGIG (reference sequence). This CDR3 is built from 15 residues. The ends were cut back, 2 bases at V and 1 base at J, with 12 bases in the middle. CDR3 in amino acids: CAWSTQAGSNQPQHF. The CDR3 DNA sequence: TGTGCCTGGAGTACACAGGCGGGAAGCAATCAGCCCCAGCATTTT. The full variable domain, rest sourced from reference TRBV30 and TRBJ1-5, is SQTIHQWPATLVQPVGSPLSLECTVEGTSNPNLYWYRQAAGRGLQLLFYSVGIGQISSEVPQNLSASRPQDRQFILSSKKLLLSDSGFYLCAWSTQAGSNQPQHFGDGTRLSIL.

The gene calls are TRBV4-1 and TRBJ1-2; 9 bases map to TRBD1. Germline V gene data show CDR1 as MGHRA and CDR2 as YSYEKL. This CDR3 has 17 residues. Germline trimming cut 0 bases from V and 1 base from J; bases unmatched to any gene: 6. The DNA for the CDR3 is TGCGCCAGCAGCCAAGATCCCGGACAGGGGATTAACTATGGCTACACCTTC. The encoded protein is CASSQDPGQGINYGYTF.

The table lists this clone with a count of one. The V call is TRBV4-2, the J call TRBJ1-5; D is unresolved. Trimming took off 1 base at V and 0 bases at J, with 7 bases between the two ends. The CDR3 sequence is 15 residues long. Germline CDR1 reads LGHNA; CDR2 reads YNFKEQ. As DNA, the CDR3 is TGTGCCAGCAGCCAAGGAGATTCTAGCAATCAGCCCCAGCATTTT. Translation: CASSQGDSSNQPQHF.

This chain joins TRBV5-4 and TRBJ1-1; D ambiguous. V was cut by 1 base and J by 2 bases, with 21 bases left in between. This CDR3 is 18 amino acids long. CDR1 and CDR2 (germline): SGHNT, YYREEE (reference sequence). The CDR3: CASSLRSQRAAGNTEAFF. CDR3 nucleotides: TGTGCCAGCAGCTTGAGGTCCCAAAGGGCCGCGGGAAACACTGAAGCTTTCTTT. Full variable domain (remainder filled in from reference TRBV5-4 and TRBJ1-1): ETGVTQSPTHLIKTRGQQVTLRCSSQSGHNTVSWYQQALGQGPQFIFQYYREEENGRGNFPPRFSGLQFPNYSSELNVNALELDDSALYLCASSLRSQRAAGNTEAFFGQGTRLTVV.

The gene calls are TRBV19 and TRBJ1-2; D unclear. Deletions cut 6 bases from V and 2 bases from J, with 10 bases between. CDR3 length equals 13 residues. Germline loops: CDR1 LNHDA, CDR2 SQIVND (reference sequence). CDR3: CASSPDLNYGYTF. The CDR3 DNA sequence: TGTGCCAGTAGCCCGGACTTAAACTATGGCTACACCTTC.

This chain links TRBV6-1 with TRBJ1-5, with D unresolved. The germline V gene has CDR1 MNHNS and CDR2 SASEGT. The CDR3 is 14 amino acids. V was shortened by 4 bases and J by 0 bases, with 7 bases between the two germline ends. The CDR3: CASSVEDSNQPQHF. In nucleotides, the CDR3 is TGTGCCAGCAGTGTTGAGGATAGCAATCAGCCCCAGCATTTT.

The chain links TRBV10-3 to TRBJ1-5; 8 bases fit TRBD1. Germline assignment: CDR1 ENHRY and CDR2 SYGVKD. This CDR3 has 15 amino acids. The V and J ends lost 2 bases and 3 bases, in that order; junction bases with no gene match: 3. Here the CDR3 reads CAISETDRANQPQHF. In DNA form, the CDR3 reads TGTGCCATCAGTGAGACGGACAGGGCCAATCAGCCCCAGCATTTT.

The chain joins TRBV19 to TRBJ2-7; 12 bases are shared with TRBD2. Germline V gene lookup returns CDR1 LNHDA and CDR2 SQIVND (reference sequence). The CDR3 consists of 18 residues. Trimming removed 0 bases from V and 5 bases from J; junction bases left unmatched: 11. DNA of the CDR3: TGTGCCAGTAGTATAGATCCCCCGGGCCTAGCGGGGGGGAACGAGCAGTACTTC. This codes for CASSIDPPGLAGGNEQYF.

This clone has a single count. The DNA for the CDR3 is TGTGCCAGCAGTGAATCGGGCAGGGGGAACAATCAGCCCCAGCATTTT. Its protein is CASSESGRGNNQPQHF. The J gene is TRBJ1-5, the V gene TRBV25-1, with 7 bases lining up with TRBD1. CDR3 length: 16 residues. The V gene end was trimmed by 1 base and the J gene end by 3 bases; junction bases not matched to a gene: 6. The germline V gene has CDR1 MGHDK and CDR2 SYGVNS.

This clone was recorded a few times. The chain joins TRBV4-3 to TRBJ1-1; possible D gene TRBD1, 5 bases. The germline gives CDR1 LGHNA, CDR2 YSLEER. The V gene lost 4 bases and the J gene lost 1 base, with 10 bases spanning the gap. The CDR3 totals 14 residues. The CDR3, as DNA: TGCGCCAGCAGCCCAGGAACAGGGAACACTGAAGCTTTCTTT. It translates to CASSPGTGNTEAFF.